This TCR beta chain was identified during a study of blood T cell repertoires in COVID-19 (TCRdb year 2020). Background on the whole study: The collaborator samples originated in the United States, Italy and Spain and spanned the acute and convalescent phases of COVID-19. Where available, HLA class I and class II types were obtained from metadata supplied by the sample provider rather than from assay-based typing. Nearly every sample came with metadata listing a de-identified subject ID, COVID-19 status, age in years and sex. Samples came from the ongoing ImmuneRACE study (first 160 participants) plus 1,254 subjects from 6 global collaborators. The material from the prospective study consisted of cDNA or gDNA derived from T cells, B-cell-depleted T cells, or PBMCs. The repertoires were released in a freely available public database meant as a resource for research on the immune response to SARS-CoV-2. The dataset comprised deeply sampled blood TCRbeta repertoires from subjects exposed to, actively infected with, or recovered from COVID-19.

A second Seattle source provided samples from volunteer blood donors who had recovered from COVID-19. Collaborating institutions collected whole blood in K2EDTA tubes following their own protocols. For TCRbeta analysis, collaborator samples were shipped as frozen whole blood, as isolated PBMCs, or as DNA extracted from either sample type. TCRbeta CDR3 regions were amplified from genomic DNA by means of the immunoSEQ Assay, a bias-controlled multiplex PCR. Turning to the authors' computational methods: The number of nucleated cells in each sample was estimated by amplification of reference gene primers within the assay. To quantify the absolute abundance of each unique TCRbeta CDR3 rearrangement, sequence reads were collapsed and filtered. Productive Simpson clonality was computed per sample as the square root of Simpson's diversity index over productive rearrangements. The table comes from immuneACCESS by way of TCRdb, which keeps in-frame sequences with V and J called. Part of the clones is missing from these tables; in studies checked, under half for an unresolved V gene and the rest for unknown reasons. That table supplies the V and J calls and clone size; D and trimming were determined from the DNA. This sample comprises over 200,000 clones, about nine tenths of them detected only once. Of the sample, over 2% falls within the top ten clones.

This clone was detected only once. The specificity of this receptor is unknown. The input lacks base qualities; no much larger clone sits a single base away. Beyond this particular receptor, the publication reports: Clinical and demographic metadata were provided uncurated, with the amount varying by source and participant.

Looking up the germline V gene yields CDR1 SQVTM and CDR2 ANQGSEA. From the cysteine up to the phenylalanine, the CDR3 has a length of 11 residues. The only DNA kept is the CDR3, 33 bases in frame from the first base. Germline trimming amounts to 7 bases on V and 4 bases on J, with 4 as the count of junction bases outside the gene matches. The clonotype comes from a man younger than 40 who had recovered from COVID-19. Sequencing was done on a sample of peripheral blood. The sequence links TRBV29-1 to TRBJ2-7; TRBD1 agrees with 7 junctional bases. The DNA sequence is given as TGCAGCGCCGGGACAGTATACGAGCAGTACTTC. The encoded protein is CSAGTVYEQYF.